This T cell receptor (beta chain) was profiled in a study of blood T cell repertoires in COVID-19. Study details: Material from acute and convalescent COVID-19 was sourced from the United States, Italy and Spain. T cells, B-cell-depleted T cells, or PBMCs supplied cDNA or gDNA.

In the authors' methods: How many nucleated cells were present was estimated from reference gene primer amplification. Assay: immunoSEQ multiplex PCR; the TCRdb copy retains only in-frame clones and omits some. Clonal size and the V and J genes are those of that table, whereas D and trimming came from the DNA. The sample consists of some 300,000 clones, more than 85% of them appearing once. Sequencing was performed on peripheral blood. This receptor was obtained from a man between 70 and 80 years old with acute or convalescent COVID-19.

The CDR3 nucleotides read TGCGCCAGCAGCCGCCAAGTCGGGACTAGCGGGAGGTTCAATGAGCAGTTCTTC. Translating it yields CASSRQVGTSGRFNEQFF. The rearrangement joins TRBV4-3 to TRBJ2-1; 15 bases align to TRBD2. CDR1 is LGHNA, CDR2 YSLEER, per germline. This CDR3 contains 18 residues. V shed 4 bases, J shed 6 bases, and the junction held 10 bases outside the gene matches.